Listed here are 9 T cell receptor beta chains from one sample, sequenced in a study of response to subunit inactivated influenza vaccine. MiXCR was run by TCRdb on the RT-PCR reads, yielding one entry per CDR3 protein. The table includes around 520,000 distinct CDR3 sequences, approximately 12% detected once. This sample comprised PBMCs from blood, obtained on the day of vaccination. Source of these receptors: a man over 45 who received an inactivated influenza vaccine.

A word on this clonotype: This may come from a read error, since a much larger clone is one base off. The J gene is TRBJ2-7, the V gene TRBV5-1; a weak D match, TRBD2 (5 bases). The germline V gene has CDR1 SGHRS and CDR2 YFSETQ. The CDR3 loop spans 14 amino acids. The CDR3 loop reads CASSPGSGSYEQNF. In nucleotides, the CDR3 is TGCGCCAGCAGTCCGGGGTCCGGTTCCTACGAGCAGAACTTC.

This clonotype was detected a few times. The V call is TRBV30, the J call TRBJ2-3; D is undetermined. Trimming cost V 8 bases and J 3 bases, with 15 bases left between them. The CDR3 sequence is 13 residues long. Per germline, CDR1 GTSNPN and CDR2 SVGIG (reference sequence). CDR3 sequence (DNA): TGTGCCCTCGACACCCTTTCTACAGATACGCAGTATTTT. This translates into CALDTLSTDTQYF.

The chain uses TRBV15 and TRBJ2-5, with D perhaps matching TRBD2 (5 bases). Germline V gene data show CDR1 as LNHNV and CDR2 as YYDKDF (reference sequence). The length of the CDR3 is 13 residues. V dropped 3 bases and J dropped 5 bases, with 10 bases sitting between them. The CDR3 DNA is TGTGCCACCAGCAGTTGGGGAGAGGAGACCCAGTACTTC. Amino acid sequence: CATSSWGEETQYF.

The CDR3 is CASSQGVSGQQNSPLHF. The CDR3 coding sequence is TGTGCCAGCAGCCAAGGCGTATCGGGACAGCAAAATTCACCCCTCCACTTT. The chain recombines TRBV4-2 with TRBJ1-6, with 7 bases that match TRBD1. V was clipped by 1 base and J by 7 bases; unmatched bases: 10. In germline, CDR1 is LGHNA, CDR2 YNFKEQ. The CDR3 covers 17 residues.

This clonotype was seen a handful of times. The chain recombines TRBV5-1 with TRBJ2-3, with 7 bases matching TRBD2. Germline-derived CDR1 and CDR2 are SGHRS and YFSETQ. V shed 4 bases, J shed 3 bases, and the junction held 5 bases outside the gene matches. The CDR3 totals 14 residues. The CDR3 DNA reads TGCGCCAGCAGCAGCGGGACGGTAACAGATACGCAGTATTTT. It is translated as CASSSGTVTDTQYF.

The genes are TRBV28 and TRBJ2-7; D remains unclear. The CDR3 consists of 11 residues. The germline V and J ends were trimmed by 6 bases and 5 bases, with 8 bases remaining between them. Germline-derived CDR1 and CDR2 are MDHEN and SYDVKM. CDR3 protein: CASSRSDEQYF. CDR3 DNA: TGTGCCAGCAGCCGAAGTGACGAGCAGTACTTC.

The chain couples TRBV30 to TRBJ2-1; D ambiguous. The CDR3 is made up of 14 amino acids. Germline V gene data show CDR1 as GTSNPN and CDR2 as SVGIG (reference sequence). The V gene lost 1 base and the J gene lost 7 bases, with 14 bases spanning the gap. CDR3 in amino acids: CAWSASVVRNEQFF. In DNA form, the CDR3 reads TGTGCCTGGAGTGCTTCTGTCGTACGGAATGAGCAGTTCTTC.

The table lists this clonotype with a few counts. The V gene is TRBV12-3 or TRBV12-4, the J gene TRBJ1-2; 8 bases map to TRBD1. This CDR3 is built from 14 residues. J gave up 4 bases and V 8 bases, and 9 bases lay outside the gene matches. CDR3: CASGQGGSFYGYTF. CDR3 nucleotides: TGTGCCAGCGGACAGGGCGGAAGTTTCTATGGCTACACCTTC.

This chain connects TRBV15 to TRBJ2-1, with 9 bases that match TRBD2. Germline CDR1 and CDR2: LNHNV and YYDKDF (reference sequence). The CDR3 is 16 residues long. J gave up 5 bases and V 3 bases, and 8 bases lay outside the gene matches. The CDR3 is CATSSHRERGDNEQFF. The CDR3 DNA follows: TGTGCCACCAGCAGTCACCGGGAGCGGGGGGACAATGAGCAGTTCTTC.